The clone carrying this TCR beta chain is medium-sized. V lost 5 bases and J 3 bases, leaving 19 bases between the germline ends. The CDR3 is made up of 16 amino acids. Per germline, CDR1 SGHNT and CDR2 YENEEA. This record comes from a study of immune characterization of retroperitoneal liposarcoma. TCRdb ran MiXCR on the PCR reads and lists one entry per CDR3 protein. The table includes more than 9,500 distinct CDR3 sequences, around 26% detected once. The origin of this receptor is a female donor with retroperitoneal liposarcoma. The sequenced sample consisted of tumor tissue. The chain carries TRBV11-3 and TRBJ2-5, with unresolved D. CDR3 amino acids: CASSARPLMGKETQYF. The DNA of the CDR3 is TGTGCCAGCAGCGCCCGGCCGCTTATGGGGAAAGAGACCCAGTACTTC.